The 15 T cell receptor beta chains presented below share a single source sample, sequenced in a study of T cell responses to AZD1222 COVID-19 vaccine. Some clones are missing from TCRdb's copy, which holds only in-frame ones; the method was immunoSEQ multiplex PCR. The sample yields about 130,000 clones, 85% to 90% seen once. The specimen comprised peripheral blood, sampled 28 days after the second AZD1222 dose. The receptors derive from an adult who received the AZD1222 COVID-19 vaccine.

This chain uses TRBV27 with TRBJ1-6; a possible D gene is TRBD1 (6 bases). Looked up from germline, CDR1 is MNHEY and CDR2 is SMNVEV (reference sequence). V was trimmed by 1 base and J by 7 bases, leaving 14 bases between them. The CDR3 sequence is 16 residues long. CDR3 protein: CASSLYAYQGNSPLHF. CDR3 DNA: TGTGCCAGCAGTTTATACGCGTACCAGGGGAATTCACCCCTCCACTTT.

This chain uses TRBV2 with TRBJ2-7, with D possibly TRBD1 on 5 matching bases. Trimming shortened V by 4 bases and J by 3 bases, and 7 bases separated the two germline ends. Germline V gives CDR1 SNHLY, CDR2 FYNNEI. The CDR3 contains 12 residues. The CDR3 spells CASSVQGYEQYF. Here the CDR3 DNA reads TGTGCCAGCAGTGTCCAGGGCTACGAGCAGTACTTC.

In its sample, this clone was seen once. The rearrangement links TRBV11-2 to TRBJ1-1, with 8 bases that match TRBD1. With 1 base clipped from V and 9 bases from J, the junction kept 4 bases outside the gene matches. The CDR3 loop spans 13 amino acids. The germline CDR1 and CDR2 sequences are SGHAT and FQNNGV. The CDR3 DNA follows: TGTGCCAGCAGCTTAGCGGGACAGGACAAAGCTTTCTTT. As protein: CASSLAGQDKAFF. Drawing the rest from reference TRBV11-2 and TRBJ1-1, the complete variable domain is EAGVAQSPRYKIIEKRQSVAFWCNPISGHATLYWYQQILGQGPKLLIQFQNNGVVDDSQLPKDRFSAERLKGVDSTLKIQPAKLEDSAVYLCASSLAGQDKAFFGQGTRLTVV.

This clone was recorded once. The chain recombines TRBV7-9 with TRBJ2-3; possible D gene TRBD2, 6 bases. The length of the CDR3 is 17 residues. Trimming removed 3 bases at V and 3 bases at J, with 19 bases between. The germline V gene has CDR1 SEHNR and CDR2 FQNEAQ (reference sequence). CDR3: CASSLWDSGWDTDTQYF. The CDR3 DNA reads TGTGCCAGCAGCTTGTGGGACTCGGGATGGGATACAGATACGCAGTATTTT.

V and J are TRBV3-1 (or the pseudogene TRBV3-2) and TRBJ1-1; 8 nucleotides match TRBD1. Germline V CDR1 and CDR2: LGHDT, YNNKEL (reference sequence). Trimming removed 2 bases from V and 8 bases from J; junction bases left unmatched: 13. The CDR3 contains 16 residues. CDR3: CASSQPSGTGQGEAFF. In nucleotides, the CDR3 is TGTGCCAGCAGCCAACCTTCCGGGACAGGCCAGGGGGAAGCTTTCTTT.

The rearrangement uses TRBV19 and TRBJ1-2, with D perhaps TRBD1 (6 bases). The germline CDR1 and CDR2 sequences are LNHDA and SQIVND (reference sequence). Trimming took off 2 bases at V and 6 bases at J, with 13 bases between the two ends. This CDR3 has 14 residues. The CDR3 nucleotides are TGTGCCAGTAGTATACTGGCCAGGGGAAATGGCTACACCTTC. Encoded protein: CASSILARGNGYTF.

J is TRBJ1-4 and V is TRBV5-1, with a weak D call TRBD1 (5 bases). The CDR3 has 14 residues. Trimming took off 1 base at V and 8 bases at J, with 12 bases between the two ends. In germline, CDR1 is SGHRS, CDR2 YFSETQ. CDR3 nucleotides: TGCGCCAGCAGCTTGACGGGGGAAGACGAAAAACTGTTTTTT. It yields the protein CASSLTGEDEKLFF. Combining the CDR3 with reference TRBV5-1 and TRBJ1-4 gives the whole variable domain KAGVTQTPRYLIKTRGQQVTLSCSPISGHRSVSWYQQTPGQGLQFLFEYFSETQRNKGNFPGRFSGRQFSNSRSEMNVSTLELGDSALYLCASSLTGEDEKLFFGSGTQLSVL.

CDR3 coding DNA: TGTGCCAGCAGTTACCAGGGGAACACTGAAGCTTTCTTT. Its translation: CASSYQGNTEAFF. The chain uses TRBV7-9 and TRBJ1-1; D may be TRBD1 (5 bases). Germline V gene sequence: CDR1 SEHNR, CDR2 FQNEAQ (reference sequence). The CDR3 length is 13 residues. The V end was cut by 6 bases, the J end by 1 base, with 9 bases between.

J is TRBJ1-4 and V is TRBV6-9, with 10 positions matching TRBD1. The J segment lost 2 bases and the V segment lost 8 bases, leaving 14 bases of the junction unmatched. CDR3 length: 18 amino acids. Looked up from germline, CDR1 is MNHGY and CDR2 is SVAAGI. CDR3 sequence: CASDVMDRGISTNEKLFF. Written as DNA, the CDR3 is TGTGCCAGCGACGTGATGGACAGGGGGATAAGTACTAATGAAAAACTGTTTTTT.

The chain uses TRBV18 and TRBJ2-1, with a tentative D call TRBD1 (5 bases). The CDR3 loop spans 14 amino acids. The V gene's germline CDR1 is KGHSH and CDR2 LQKENI. Trimming took off 3 bases at V and 9 bases at J, with 15 bases between the two ends. The CDR3 protein is CASSPDSPYSEQFF. CDR3 DNA: TGTGCCAGCTCACCCGACAGTCCTTACTCTGAGCAGTTCTTC.

The chain recombines TRBV6-5 with TRBJ1-2, with D possibly matching TRBD1 (6 bases). This CDR3 spans 13 amino acids. Germline V gene lookup returns CDR1 MNHEY and CDR2 SVGAGI. Trimming stripped 6 bases from V and 7 bases from J, with 15 bases between. CDR3 sequence reads: CASSPPGAGGYTF. The CDR3 region has the DNA TGTGCCAGCAGCCCACCGGGGGCTGGTGGCTACACCTTC.

V is TRBV5-1 and J is TRBJ2-2, with 11 bases lining up with TRBD1. J gave up 4 bases and V 4 bases, and 6 bases lay outside the gene matches. CDR1 is SGHRS and CDR2 is YFSETQ in the germline V gene. The CDR3 consists of 16 residues. CDR3 bases: TGCGCCAGCAGCCCCGGGACAGGGGGAAGCACCGGGGAGCTGTTTTTT. Protein product: CASSPGTGGSTGELFF.

For this clone: One junction end does not reproduce the germline sequence, and a read error may be involved. The DNA of the CDR3 is TGTGCCAGCAGTTACGGGATGTCTGGAAGCACCATATATTTT. Translation: CASSYGMSGSTIYF. The chain has TRBV6-5 and TRBJ1-3; D is unresolved. CDR1 and CDR2 (germline): MNHEY, SVGAGI. There are 14 residues in the CDR3.

The genes are TRBV9 and TRBJ1-4; unclear D gene. V lost 0 bases to trimming and J lost 7 bases, with 16 bases between them. The CDR3 consists of 16 residues. Germline V gene data show CDR1 as SGDLS and CDR2 as YYNGEE. In nucleotides, the CDR3 is TGTGCCAGCAGCGTAGGTGGAGGGCCGGTATTTGAAAAACTGTTTTTT. Translation gives CASSVGGGPVFEKLFF. The whole variable domain, filled in from reference TRBV9 and TRBJ1-4, reads DSGVTQTPKHLITATGQRVTLRCSPRSGDLSVYWYQQSLDQGLQFLIQYYNGEERAKGNILERFSAQQFPDLHSELNLSSLELGDSALYFCASSVGGGPVFEKLFFGSGTQLSVL.

V is TRBV15 and J is TRBJ1-2; D call uncertain. Trimming cost V 0 bases and J 1 base, with 9 bases left between them. Germline V gene sequence: CDR1 LNHNV, CDR2 YYDKDF (reference sequence). This CDR3 region has 15 residues. The CDR3 DNA sequence: TGTGCCACCAGCAGAGACACAAGCATTAACTATGGCTACACCTTC. This sequence encodes CATSRDTSINYGYTF.